The entry below describes one T cell receptor (beta chain). The antigen remains undetermined. The sample originates from a study of human CD8 memory T cell subsets. Looked up from germline, CDR1 is SGHNT and CDR2 is YYREEE (reference sequence). This CDR3 is built from 12 residues. PBMC were sourced from healthy-donor buffy coats. Negative magnetic separation enriched total CD8+ T cells. Broader study findings: Chao1 estimates hinted that stem-like memory T cells outstripped precursor exhausted T cells in diversity. Stem-like memory T cell repertoires barely overlapped those of precursor exhausted T cells.

TCR beta was sequenced from UMI-tagged 5' RACE libraries. TCRdb re-called the 5' RACE reads and gives one entry per CDR3 protein, without DNA. The ten top clones account for about 24%, within a sample of roughly 4,800 distinct CDR3 sequences. Sequenced material: CD8+ effector memory T cells (TEM) sorted from PBMCs. As for subset: effector memory CD8 T cells, CCR7- CD45RO+ CD95+. The chain joins TRBV5-4 to TRBJ1-1. This receptor was taken from a human donor in good health. CDR3 region: CASSLLGSLAFF.